The T cell receptor (beta chain) described here comes from a study of beta chain features in type 1 diabetes. This clone was counted only a few times. Its antigen is unidentified. The junction had 8 bases not matched to a gene; V was cut back by 4 bases and J by 1 base. The V gene's germline CDR1 is SGHRS and CDR2 YFSETQ. The CDR3 extends over 16 amino acids. Overall study results and limits: For cells with high TCR expression, cDNA sequencing could yield over-representation. Shortening that was moderate but significant affected the TCRB CDR3s of Type 1 diabetes patients in all four CD4+ subsets. Any HLA-type effect on TCRB rearrangement remained unresolved here.

Using CD45RO/CCR7/CD25/CD127/CD95/CD27, CD4+ naive, central memory, regulatory and stem cell-like memory cells were sorted. The study reverse transcribed the entire isolated RNA, so it sequenced expressed TCRB transcripts. An average of about 3.57 million reads was obtained for naive, central memory and regulatory T cell samples. Profiling relied on immunoSEQ multiplex PCR, and the TCRdb table lists in-frame clones only, not all of them. The table lists about 140,000 clones, less than 15% of them singletons. The sample consisted of central memory CD4+ T cells from blood. The clonotype comes from a young man with type 1 diabetes. The chain has TRBV5-1 and TRBJ1-2; 9 bases line up with TRBD1. This CDR3 reads CASSREGTGLNYGYTF. CDR3 nucleotide sequence: TGCGCCAGCAGCAGGGAGGGGACAGGGCTTAACTATGGCTACACCTTC.